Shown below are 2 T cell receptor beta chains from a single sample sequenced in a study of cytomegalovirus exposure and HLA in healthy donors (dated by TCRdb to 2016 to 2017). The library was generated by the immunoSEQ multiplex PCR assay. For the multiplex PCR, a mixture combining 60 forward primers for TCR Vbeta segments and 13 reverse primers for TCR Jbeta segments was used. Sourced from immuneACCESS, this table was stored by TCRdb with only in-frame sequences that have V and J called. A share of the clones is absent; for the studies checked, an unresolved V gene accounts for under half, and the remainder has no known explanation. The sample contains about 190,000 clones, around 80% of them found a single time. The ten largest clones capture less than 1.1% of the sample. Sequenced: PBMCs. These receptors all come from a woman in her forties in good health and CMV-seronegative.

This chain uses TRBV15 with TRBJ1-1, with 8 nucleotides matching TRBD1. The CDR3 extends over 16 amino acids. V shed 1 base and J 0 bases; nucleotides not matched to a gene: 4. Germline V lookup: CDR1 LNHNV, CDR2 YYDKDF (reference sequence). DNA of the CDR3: TGTGCCACCAGCAGAGCGGGGACAGGATTGAACACTGAAGCTTTCTTT. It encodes CATSRAGTGLNTEAFF. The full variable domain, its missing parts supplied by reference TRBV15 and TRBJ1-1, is DAMVIQNPRYQVTQFGKPVTLSCSQTLNHNVMYWYQQKSSQAPKLLFHYYDKDFNNEADTPDNFQSRRPNTSFCFLDIRSPGLGDTAMYLCATSRAGTGLNTEAFFGQGTRLTVV.

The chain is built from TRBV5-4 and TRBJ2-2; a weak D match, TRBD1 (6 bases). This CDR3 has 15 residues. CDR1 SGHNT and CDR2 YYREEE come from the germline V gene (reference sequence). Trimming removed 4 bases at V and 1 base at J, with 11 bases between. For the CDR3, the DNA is TGTGCCAGCAGCCGACAGACAGGGAACACCGGGGAGCTGTTTTTT. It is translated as CASSRQTGNTGELFF.